The entry that follows covers one T cell receptor (beta chain) sequence. Its antigen remains unknown. The data derive from a study of cytomegalovirus exposure and HLA in healthy donors. Study details: Around 80 million unique TCR sequences came from HLA-typed donors in an early release.

Germline values: CDR1 ENHRY, CDR2 SYGVKD. The V and J ends lost 2 bases and 2 bases respectively, with 16 bases between them. This CDR3 has 16 residues. Points from the study as a whole: Sequence variants that were highly shared formed a cluster that was likely a sequencing artifact. Indistinguishability led to the exclusion of some V segments, TRBV6-2 and TRBV6-3 included.

PCR involved 60 Vbeta and 13 Jbeta primers. The assay was immunoSEQ multiplex PCR, and TCRdb's table has in-frame clones only and misses some. The sample includes 80,000 to 95,000 clones, 65% to 80% of them seen just once. Sequencing used PBMCs. This TCR was sampled from a woman younger than 30 in good health and CMV-seropositive. The V and J genes are TRBV10-3 and TRBJ2-7, with D possibly matching TRBD2 (6 bases). The CDR3 protein is CAISEGPRAGTYEQYF. Here the CDR3 DNA reads TGTGCCATCAGTGAGGGCCCAAGGGCGGGAACCTACGAGCAGTACTTC.